These 32 T cell receptor beta chains came from one sample sequenced in a study of OX40 agonist ivuxolimab in advanced cancers. Generated by immunoSEQ multiplex PCR, the TCRdb table keeps only in-frame clones and is missing some. Among some 55,000 clones listed, 84% were seen once. Sequenced here: CD4+ or CD8+ T cells sorted from blood, sampled in a trial of the OX40 agonist ivuxolimab. The origin of the receptors is an adult with an advanced solid tumor such as melanoma, head and neck, liver or kidney cancer.

The chain has TRBV7-9 and TRBJ2-3; perhaps TRBD2 as D (6 bases). The V and J ends lost 1 base and 1 base respectively, with 12 bases between them. This CDR3 comprises 16 residues. From germline, CDR1 is SEHNR and CDR2 FQNEAQ (reference sequence). The DNA of the CDR3 is TGTGCCAGCAGCTTAGGCTCCTCGGGAGGCACAGATACGCAGTATTTT. As protein: CASSLGSSGGTDTQYF.

The chain employs TRBV27 and TRBJ1-3, with D unresolved. CDR1 MNHEY and CDR2 SMNVEV come from the germline V gene (reference sequence). The length of the CDR3 is 15 residues. V gave up 4 bases and J gave up 2 bases, with 12 bases separating them. CDR3 in amino acids: CASSSRYQPGNTIYF. The CDR3 DNA reads TGTGCCAGCAGTTCCCGGTACCAGCCTGGAAACACCATATATTTT.

The rearrangement uses TRBV7-2 and TRBJ2-1; 11 nucleotides line up with TRBD1. The J segment lost 9 bases and the V segment lost 5 bases, leaving 12 bases of the junction unmatched. The CDR3 length is 16 residues. Germline V gene data show CDR1 as SGHTA and CDR2 as FQGNSA. As DNA, the CDR3 is TGTGCCAGCAGCCCTCCCGGGGGGACAGGGGGTACTGAGCAGTTCTTC. Encoded protein: CASSPPGGTGGTEQFF.

The chain couples TRBV11-1 to TRBJ2-2, with 9 positions matching TRBD1. V gave up 7 bases and J gave up 6 bases; unmatched junction bases: 6. CDR1 SGHAT and CDR2 FQDESV come from the germline V gene (reference sequence). This CDR3 is 14 amino acids long. For the CDR3, the DNA is TGTGCCAGCAACGACAGGGGGGGTTCCGGGGAGCTGTTTTTT. Translated, it gives CASNDRGGSGELFF.

This chain's CDR3 is CASSGQGLFGGGNTIYF. The CDR3 region has the DNA TGTGCCAGCAGCGGACAGGGATTGTTTGGTGGTGGAAACACCATATATTTT. This sequence joins TRBV7-2 and TRBJ1-3, with TRBD1 identical over 8 bases. The CDR3 is 17 amino acids. The V gene end was trimmed by 5 bases and the J gene end by 3 bases; junction bases not matched to a gene: 12. In germline, CDR1 is SGHTA, CDR2 FQGNSA. The variable domain in full, completed from reference TRBV7-2 and TRBJ1-3, reads GAGVSQSPSNKVTEKGKDVELRCDPISGHTALYWYRQSLGQGLEFLIYFQGNSAPDKSGLPSDRFSAERTGGSVSTLTIQRTQQEDSAVYLCASSGQGLFGGGNTIYFGEGSWLTVV.

The chain links TRBV7-9 to TRBJ2-2; the D is unclear. The CDR3 length is 14 residues. CDR1 is SEHNR and CDR2 is FQNEAQ in the germline V gene (reference sequence). The V end was cut by 4 bases, the J end by 6 bases, with 12 bases between. The CDR3 DNA is TGTGCCAGCAGCTCAGGTGGTGGGGCCGGGGAGCTGTTTTTT. Translating gives CASSSGGGAGELFF.

The chain uses TRBV5-1 and TRBJ1-1, with TRBD1 matching over 8 bases. In germline, CDR1 is SGHRS, CDR2 YFSETQ. The J segment lost 1 base and the V segment lost 4 bases, leaving 6 bases of the junction unmatched. The CDR3 loop spans 15 amino acids. In DNA form, the CDR3 reads TGCGCCAGCAGCAATAAGACAGGGGCGAACACTGAAGCTTTCTTT. It yields the protein CASSNKTGANTEAFF.

The rearrangement links TRBV11-3 to TRBJ1-3, with D perhaps matching TRBD1 (5 bases). The CDR3 has 13 amino acids. Trimming removed 11 bases at V and 3 bases at J, with 14 bases between. Germline lookup yields CDR1 SGHNT and CDR2 YENEEA. The CDR3 nucleotides are TGTGCCTCATCGGAGAGGGGTGGAAACACCATATATTTT. It encodes CASSERGGNTIYF.

About this clone: The junction departs from germline at one end; a sequencing error may be responsible. This rearrangement joins TRBV2 to TRBJ2-7, with 12 bases lining up with TRBD2. CDR3 size: 14 residues. Per the germline V gene, CDR1 is SNHLY and CDR2 is FYNNEI. CDR3 protein: CASTRGLAGYERYF. As DNA, the CDR3 is TGTGCCAGCACACGGGGACTAGCGGGCTACGAGCGGTACTTC. Drawing the rest from reference TRBV2 and TRBJ2-7, the complete variable domain is EPEVTQTPSHQVTQMGQEVILRCVPISNHLYFYWYRQILGQKVEFLVSFYNNEISEKSEIFDDQFSVERPDGSNFTLKIRSTKLEDSAMYFCASTRGLAGYERYFGPGTRLTVT.

The genes are TRBV5-5 and TRBJ2-7; possible D gene TRBD2, 5 bases. Germline lookup yields CDR1 SGHKS and CDR2 YYEKEE (reference sequence). V lost 1 base and J 12 bases, leaving 26 bases between the germline ends. The CDR3 length is 16 residues. The CDR3 reads CASSLSTNSVQRSRYF. CDR3 DNA: TGTGCCAGCAGCTTGAGCACCAATAGCGTACAGCGCTCTAGGTACTTC.

This clone turned up a few times. The chain carries TRBV9 and TRBJ1-5; 9 bases are shared with TRBD1. Germline trimming cut 4 bases from V and 4 bases from J; bases unmatched to any gene: 3. Germline V gene data show CDR1 as SGDLS and CDR2 as YYNGEE. The CDR3 consists of 14 residues. The CDR3 DNA reads as TGTGCCAGCAGCCATGGACAGGGGAATCAGCCCCAGCATTTT. This translates into CASSHGQGNQPQHF.

CDR3 nucleotides: TGTGCCAGTAACCCTCGCCGGGACAGCCACTATGGCTACACCTTC. Its protein is CASNPRRDSHYGYTF. The chain combines TRBV19 with TRBJ1-2, with TRBD1 matching 7 bases. V trimming: 7 bases; J trimming: 3 bases; junction bases outside the gene matches: 11. The CDR3 is 15 residues long. The germline CDR1 and CDR2 sequences are LNHDA and SQIVND (reference sequence).

This chain joins TRBV28 and TRBJ1-2; D perhaps matches TRBD1 (5 bases). In germline, CDR1 is MDHEN, CDR2 SYDVKM. Trimming removed 10 bases at V and 6 bases at J, with 21 bases between. CDR3 length: 14 residues. The CDR3 here is CATWEARQPNGYTF. DNA of the CDR3: TGTGCCACTTGGGAGGCACGACAGCCAAATGGCTACACCTTC.

The V call is TRBV7-9, the J call TRBJ2-5; D is unresolved. Trimming left V 10 bases short and J 4 bases short, with 16 bases between. Germline V gives CDR1 SEHNR, CDR2 FQNEAQ (reference sequence). The CDR3 is 13 amino acids. The CDR3 is CATRGPWAETQYF. CDR3 coding DNA: TGTGCCACCCGAGGACCCTGGGCAGAGACCCAGTACTTC.

This clone has only one observation. This sample includes further DNA sequences coding for the same CDR3. The chain couples TRBV18 to TRBJ1-1; 8 bases line up with TRBD1. The CDR3 extends over 14 amino acids. The junction had 8 bases not matched to a gene; V was cut back by 6 bases and J by 5 bases. Germline V gene data show CDR1 as KGHSH and CDR2 as LQKENI. CDR3 region: CASSPQGANTEAFF. The CDR3 coding sequence is TGTGCCAGCTCGCCGCAGGGGGCAAATACTGAAGCTTTCTTT.

The chain combines TRBV6-6 with TRBJ2-1; 11 bases match TRBD1. Germline V gene data show CDR1 as MNHNY and CDR2 as SVGAGI (reference sequence). The J segment lost 4 bases and the V segment lost 4 bases, leaving 3 bases of the junction unmatched. The CDR3 spans 15 residues. The CDR3 nucleotides read TGTGCCAGCAGTTTGGGACAGGGGGGATACAATGAGCAGTTCTTC. Translation gives CASSLGQGGYNEQFF.

The V and J genes are TRBV16 and TRBJ1-5; maybe TRBD1 (5 bases). The germline gives CDR1 KGHSY, CDR2 FQNENV. This CDR3 contains 15 residues. The germline V and J ends were trimmed by 4 bases and 3 bases, with 13 bases remaining between them. The CDR3 DNA sequence: TGTGCCAGCAGCCTCCGGGGCAGGTACAATCAGCCCCAGCATTTT. Translation gives CASSLRGRYNQPQHF.

In DNA, the CDR3 is TGTGCCACGTCGCGGGAGTCCAATCAGCCCCAGCATTTT. Translating it yields CATSRESNQPQHF. This chain joins TRBV2 and TRBJ1-5; D ambiguous. CDR1 is SNHLY, CDR2 FYNNEI, per germline. The CDR3 is made up of 13 amino acids. The ends were cut back, 10 bases at V and 3 bases at J, with 13 bases in the middle. The whole variable domain, filled in from reference TRBV2 and TRBJ1-5, reads EPEVTQTPSHQVTQMGQEVILRCVPISNHLYFYWYRQILGQKVEFLVSFYNNEISEKSEIFDDQFSVERPDGSNFTLKIRSTKLEDSAMYFCATSRESNQPQHFGDGTRLSIL.

The chain recombines TRBV6-5 with TRBJ1-2; 9 bases are a match to TRBD1. CDR3 length equals 13 residues. Germline CDR1 reads MNHEY; CDR2 reads SVGAGI. Losses at the gene ends were 5 bases for V and 4 bases for J; bases not matched to a gene: 2. CDR3 loop: CASSGQGTYGYTF. As DNA, the CDR3 is TGTGCCAGCAGTGGACAGGGGACCTATGGCTACACCTTC.

The genes are TRBV19 and TRBJ2-7; 9 bases line up with TRBD1. The CDR3 sequence is 14 residues long. Trimming at V came to 7 bases and at J to 5 bases, leaving 9 bases not matched to a gene. Germline-derived CDR1 and CDR2 are LNHDA and SQIVND (reference sequence). The CDR3 DNA reads as TGTGCCAGTACCGGGACAGGGAAGCGGAACGAGCAGTACTTC. Translating gives CASTGTGKRNEQYF.

The V and J genes are TRBV2 and TRBJ1-2, with TRBD1 matching 7 bases. V lost 3 bases and J lost 2; bases outside the gene matches: 3. The CDR3 loop spans 14 amino acids. Germline V gene sequence: CDR1 SNHLY, CDR2 FYNNEI. In DNA, the CDR3 is TGTGCCAGCAGTGAGGGACAGCTAAACTATGGCTACACCTTC. Amino acid sequence: CASSEGQLNYGYTF.

This sequence joins TRBV7-6 and TRBJ2-2; no definite D call. The germline V gene has CDR1 SGHVS and CDR2 FNYEAQ. CDR3 length: 12 residues. Deletions cut 2 bases from V and 7 bases from J, with 5 bases between. In DNA form, the CDR3 reads TGTGCCAGCAGCTTATACCTCGGGGAGCTGTTTTTT. It codes for CASSLYLGELFF.

This clone occurred once. The chain joins TRBV2 to TRBJ2-7; D possibly matches TRBD1 or TRBD2 (6 bases each). Per the germline V gene, CDR1 is SNHLY and CDR2 is FYNNEI. This CDR3 spans 13 amino acids. Trimming cost V 3 bases and J 6 bases, with 12 bases left between them. In nucleotides, the CDR3 is TGTGCCAGCAGTGATTTTGAGGGGGGCGAGCAGTACTTC. This sequence encodes CASSDFEGGEQYF.

The V gene is TRBV7-2, the J gene TRBJ1-5; 7 positions match TRBD1. Germline assignment: CDR1 SGHTA and CDR2 FQGNSA. V was clipped by 1 base and J by 7 bases; unmatched bases: 7. The CDR3 totals 15 residues. CDR3 sequence reads: CASSLVGQGGQPQHF. For the CDR3, the DNA is TGTGCCAGCAGCTTAGTGGGCCAGGGGGGACAGCCCCAGCATTTT.

CDR3 DNA: TGTGCCAGCAGGCGGGAGGGCCGATCCAACGAGCAGTACTTC. Translation: CASRREGRSNEQYF. This chain uses TRBV6-6 with TRBJ2-7, with 9 positions matching TRBD2. The CDR3 has 14 residues. With V trimmed by 6 bases and J by 5 bases, 8 bases remained unmatched. Per the germline V gene, CDR1 is MNHNY and CDR2 is SVGAGI (reference sequence).

The chain has TRBV27 and TRBJ2-5; D may be TRBD1 or TRBD2 (5 bases each). V lost 6 bases to trimming and J lost 1 base, with 15 bases between them. This CDR3 is built from 15 residues. Germline V gene sequence: CDR1 MNHEY, CDR2 SMNVEV (reference sequence). CDR3 sequence reads: CASRPWGSGQETQYF. In DNA form, the CDR3 reads TGTGCCAGCAGACCCTGGGGGAGCGGCCAAGAGACCCAGTACTTC.

V gene TRBV27 combines with J gene TRBJ2-5, with 7 bases that match TRBD2. Germline CDR1 MNHEY, CDR2 SMNVEV (reference sequence). This CDR3 contains 14 residues. After removal of 10 bases from V and 9 bases from J, the junction contained 17 bases not matched to a gene. CDR3 nucleotide sequence: TGTGCCACCTCACCGGCTAGCGGCCAAGTGGCCCAGTACTTC. Translated: CATSPASGQVAQYF.

This clone was found a few times. This rearrangement joins TRBV11-2 to TRBJ2-7; perhaps TRBD1 as D (6 bases). Germline assignment: CDR1 SGHAT and CDR2 FQNNGV. The V gene lost 0 bases and the J gene lost 5 bases, with 11 bases spanning the gap. The CDR3 runs 14 residues. The CDR3 coding sequence is TGTGCCAGCAGCTTAGAGAGGGGGTCCCACGAGCAGTACTTC. It is translated as CASSLERGSHEQYF.

This sequence joins TRBV5-1 and TRBJ2-1, with 8 nucleotides matching TRBD1. J gave up 4 bases and V 0 bases, and 6 bases lay outside the gene matches. CDR3 size: 16 residues. Germline lookup yields CDR1 SGHRS and CDR2 YFSETQ. The CDR3 protein is CASSLGRTGSYNEQFF. The CDR3 DNA reads TGCGCCAGCAGCTTGGGGCGGACAGGGAGTTACAATGAGCAGTTCTTC.

CDR3 sequence: CASRSTRRTGRADIQYF. As DNA, the CDR3 is TGTGCCAGCAGATCTACCCGACGGACAGGAAGGGCTGACATTCAGTACTTC. The chain joins TRBV28 to TRBJ2-4; 7 bases match TRBD1. CDR1 and CDR2 from the germline V gene are MDHEN and SYDVKM. This CDR3 is 17 amino acids long. After removal of 6 bases from V and 8 bases from J, the junction contained 19 bases not matched to a gene.

The chain is built from TRBV5-1 and TRBJ1-1; 7 bases map to TRBD1. Germline assignment: CDR1 SGHRS and CDR2 YFSETQ. V lost 4 bases to trimming and J lost 9 bases; unmatched junction nucleotides: 9. The CDR3 sequence is 13 residues long. In DNA form, the CDR3 reads TGCGCCAGCAGCCTCACCACAGGGGAAAAAGCTTTCTTT. Its translation: CASSLTTGEKAFF.

The chain joins TRBV18 to TRBJ2-5; D gene uncertain. CDR1 KGHSH and CDR2 LQKENI come from the germline V gene. V was shortened by 4 bases and J by 4 bases, with 7 bases between the two germline ends. The CDR3 loop spans 12 amino acids. In DNA, the CDR3 is TGTGCCAGCTCACGAACGATAGAGACCCAGTACTTC. Translating it yields CASSRTIETQYF. The variable domain in full, completed from reference TRBV18 and TRBJ2-5, reads NAGVMQNPRHLVRRRGQEARLRCSPMKGHSHVYWYRQLPEEGLKFMVYLQKENIIDESGMPKERFSAEFPKEGPSILRIQQVVRGDSAAYFCASSRTIETQYFGPGTRLLVL.